This TCR beta chain came from a study of blood T cells in healthy people across ages. Study results and caveats: Naive CD4+ cells and diversity were both higher in long-lived donors than in aged donors. With age, beta diversity per million T cells declined roughly linearly, significantly by approximately 40.

Comments on this clonotype: What it recognizes is unknown.

It was with a sample-barcoded 5' primer and a J-beta primer mix that a second PCR of roughly 7 to 11 cycles was run. Each TCR beta cDNA got a 12-nucleotide random molecular identifier. TCRdb re-analysed the 5' RACE reads in MiXCR, keeping a single row per CDR3 protein. Counted here are around 970,000 distinct CDR3 sequences, roughly 51% occurring once; the ten biggest clones make up about 22%. Isolation per sample recovered at least 6 million PBMCs. Trimming removed 4 bases from V and 3 bases from J; junction bases left unmatched: 8. In germline, CDR1 is MNHEY, CDR2 SMNVEV (reference sequence). This CDR3 contains 15 residues.

The specimen was blood. V and J are TRBV27 and TRBJ1-2, with 7 bases lining up with TRBD1. This TCR was recovered from a woman aged 60-75 years in good health. The CDR3 DNA reads TGTGCCAGCAGTTCAGGGGCAGGGGGATACTATGGCTACACCTTC. Amino acids: CASSSGAGGYYGYTF.